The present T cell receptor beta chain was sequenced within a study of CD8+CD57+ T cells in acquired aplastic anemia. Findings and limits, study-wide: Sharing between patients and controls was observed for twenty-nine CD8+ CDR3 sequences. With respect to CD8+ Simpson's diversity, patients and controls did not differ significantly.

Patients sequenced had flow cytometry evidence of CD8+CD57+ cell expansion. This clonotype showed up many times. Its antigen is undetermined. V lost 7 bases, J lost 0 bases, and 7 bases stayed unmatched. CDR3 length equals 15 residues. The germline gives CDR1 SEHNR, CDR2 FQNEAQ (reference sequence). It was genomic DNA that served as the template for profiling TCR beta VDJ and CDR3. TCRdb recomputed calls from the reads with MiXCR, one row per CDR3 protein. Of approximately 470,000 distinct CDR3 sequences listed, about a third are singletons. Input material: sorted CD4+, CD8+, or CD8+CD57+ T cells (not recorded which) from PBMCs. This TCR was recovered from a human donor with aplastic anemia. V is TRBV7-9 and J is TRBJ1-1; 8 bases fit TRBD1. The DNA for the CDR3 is TGTGCCAGCAAACACGGACAGGGTTTGAACACTGAAGCTTTCTTT. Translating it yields CASKHGQGLNTEAFF.